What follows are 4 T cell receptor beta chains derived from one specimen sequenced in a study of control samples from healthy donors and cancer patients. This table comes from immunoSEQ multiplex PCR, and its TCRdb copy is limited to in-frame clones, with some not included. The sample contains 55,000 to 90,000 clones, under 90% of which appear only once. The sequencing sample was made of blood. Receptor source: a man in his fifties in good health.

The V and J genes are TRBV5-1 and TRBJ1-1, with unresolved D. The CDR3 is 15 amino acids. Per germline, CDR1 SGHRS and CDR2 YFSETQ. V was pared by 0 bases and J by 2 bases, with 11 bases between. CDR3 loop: CASSLGAARNTEAFF. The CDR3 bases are TGCGCCAGCAGCTTGGGGGCAGCCAGAAACACTGAAGCTTTCTTT.

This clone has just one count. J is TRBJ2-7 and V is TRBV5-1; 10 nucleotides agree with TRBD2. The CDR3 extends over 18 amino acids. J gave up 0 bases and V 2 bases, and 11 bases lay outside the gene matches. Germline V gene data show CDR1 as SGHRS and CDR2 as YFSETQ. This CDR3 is CASSLTPKGLANSYEQYF. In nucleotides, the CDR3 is TGCGCCAGCAGCTTAACACCTAAGGGACTAGCGAACTCCTACGAGCAGTACTTC.

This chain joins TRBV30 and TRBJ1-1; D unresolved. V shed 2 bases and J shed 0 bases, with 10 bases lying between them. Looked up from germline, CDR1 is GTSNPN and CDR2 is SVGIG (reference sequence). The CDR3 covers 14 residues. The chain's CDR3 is CAWSLETLNTEAFF. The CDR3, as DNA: TGTGCCTGGAGTTTGGAGACTTTGAACACTGAAGCTTTCTTT.

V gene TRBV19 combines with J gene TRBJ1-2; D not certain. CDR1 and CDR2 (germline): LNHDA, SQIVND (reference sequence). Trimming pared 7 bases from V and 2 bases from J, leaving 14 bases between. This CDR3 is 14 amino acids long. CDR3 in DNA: TGTGCCAGTACGTACCCCAACAAGAACTATGGCTACACCTTC. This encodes CASTYPNKNYGYTF.